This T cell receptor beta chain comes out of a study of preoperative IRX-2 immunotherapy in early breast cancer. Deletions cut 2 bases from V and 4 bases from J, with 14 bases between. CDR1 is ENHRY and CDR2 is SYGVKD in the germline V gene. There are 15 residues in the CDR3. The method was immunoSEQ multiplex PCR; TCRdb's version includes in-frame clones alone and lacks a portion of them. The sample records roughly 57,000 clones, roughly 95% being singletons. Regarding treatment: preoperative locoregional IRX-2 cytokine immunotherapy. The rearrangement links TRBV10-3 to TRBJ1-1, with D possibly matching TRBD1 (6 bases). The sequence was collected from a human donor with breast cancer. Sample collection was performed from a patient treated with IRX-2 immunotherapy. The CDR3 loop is CAISEELQGTTEAFF. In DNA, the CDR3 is TGTGCCATCAGTGAGGAACTACAGGGAACCACTGAAGCTTTCTTT.